The rows below give T cell receptor beta chains drawn from one sample of a study of post-analysis software for immune sequencing data. A single record per CDR3 protein comes from TCRdb applying MiXCR to the PCR reads. The sample gives 450,000 or so distinct CDR3 sequences, over 35% of which show up once; over 10% is in the top ten. Sequences were obtained from blood. These receptors were collected from a girl under 18 with multiple sclerosis. Both conserved end residues are part of each CDR3. The D gene is left open where the match is weak. A clone size is listed for some rows: how often the clone was seen (once, few, many), or a class if it is expanded.

abundance	d_gene	v_gene	j_gene	CDR3nt	CDR3aa
few	NA	TRBV20-1	TRBJ2-7	TGCAGTGCGGAAGCGGATAATTCCTACGAGCAGTACTTC	CSAEADNSYEQYF
few	NA	TRBV6-6	TRBJ1-5	TGTGCCAGCAGCTCGGCGTACAGGGAACATAGCAATCAGCCCCAGCATTTT	CASSSAYREHSNQPQHF
NA	NA	TRBV28	TRBJ1-3	TGTGCCAGCAGTATCTCTGGAAACACCATATATTTT	CASSISGNTIYF
NA	NA	TRBV11-3	TRBJ2-1	TGTGCCAGCAGCCTACTTCGCGGGCACGAGGCTAGCTCCTACAATGAGCAGTTCTTC	CASSLLRGHEASSYNEQFF
NA	NA	TRBV5-1	TRBJ2-3	TGCGCCAGCAGCCCTCCTAGAGAAAGCACAGATACGCAGTATTTT	CASSPPRESTDTQYF
many	TRBD2	TRBV20-1	TRBJ2-7	TGCAGCGCTGGGACTAGCGGGAGTATCTGGTACGAGCAGTACTTC	CSAGTSGSIWYEQYF
NA	NA	TRBV6-2/TRBV6-3	TRBJ2-1	TGTGCCAGCAGTTACTCGGAGGAGGATGAGCAGTTCTTC	CASSYSEEDEQFF
NA	TRBD1	TRBV20-1	TRBJ2-7	TGCAGTGCTAGTCCCCGGACAGGGGATGGATACGAGCAGTACTTC	CSASPRTGDGYEQYF
few	TRBD1	TRBV5-1	TRBJ1-2	TGCGCCAGCAGCACGTTGGGGTCCAGACTGGGACAGGAGCAGGGCTACACCTTC	CASSTLGSRLGQEQGYTF
few	NA	TRBV3-1	TRBJ1-5	TGTGCCAGCAGCCGCGGACCGAATCAGCCCCAGCATTTT	CASSRGPNQPQHF
NA	TRBD1	TRBV6-1	TRBJ2-5	TGTGCCAGCAGTGAGCCGGGACAGATGGAAGAGACCCAGTACTTC	CASSEPGQMEETQYF
few	TRBD1	TRBV4-2	TRBJ1-2	TGTGCCAGCAGCCAAGATAGACGGACAGGCTATGGCTACACCTTC	CASSQDRRTGYGYTF
NA	NA	TRBV12-3/TRBV12-4	TRBJ2-4	TGTGCCAGCAGCCCCCTTTGGGCCAAAAACATTCAGTACTTC	CASSPLWAKNIQYF
NA	TRBD2	TRBV28	TRBJ2-7	TGTGCCAGCAGTTTCGCCGAACCGGGCAGCGGGAGAAGCTACGAGCAGTACTTC	CASSFAEPGSGRSYEQYF
few	TRBD2	TRBV6-6	TRBJ2-7	TGTGCCAGCAGTTACGAGACTAGCGGGAGCTACGAGCAGTACTTC	CASSYETSGSYEQYF
once	NA	TRBV7-3	TRBJ1-1	TGTGCCAGCAGCTTAACGGCCGGGGGCAACACTGAAGCTTTCTTT	CASSLTAGGNTEAFF
NA	TRBD2	TRBV20-1	TRBJ2-5	TGCAGTGCTAGAGGGACTAGCGGGAGCCAAGAGACCCAGTACTTC	CSARGTSGSQETQYF
many	TRBD1	TRBV11-2	TRBJ2-5	TGTGCCAGCAGCTTAGTTGACAGGGGGAAGACCCAGTACTTC	CASSLVDRGKTQYF
NA	TRBD2	TRBV5-1	TRBJ2-7	TGCGCCAGCAGCTTGGGCGTTAGCGGGAGTGGATACGAGCAGTACTTC	CASSLGVSGSGYEQYF
few	NA	TRBV14	TRBJ1-1	TGTGCCAGCAGCCAATACAGACTGAACACTGAAGCTTTCTTT	CASSQYRLNTEAFF
NA	NA	TRBV12-3/TRBV12-4	TRBJ1-6	TGTGCCAGCACCTTATACGGGAGCTCCTATAATTCACCCCTCCACTTT	CASTLYGSSYNSPLHF
few	TRBD2	TRBV29-1	TRBJ2-7	TGCAGCGTATGGACTAGCGGGGAGCTCTACGAGCAGTACTTC	CSVWTSGELYEQYF
few	NA	TRBV27	TRBJ2-7	TGTGCCAGCAGCAGTTCCTATGGGGTTGCCTACGAGCAGTACTTC	CASSSSYGVAYEQYF
few	NA	TRBV5-4	TRBJ2-1	TGTGCCAGCAGCCATGACTCCAAAATCTCCTACAATGAGCAGTTCTTC	CASSHDSKISYNEQFF
NA	TRBD1	TRBV6-1	TRBJ1-4	TGTGCCAGCAGTAAGGGACAGGGGGCGGCCTCTATCAGGGAAAAACTGTTTTTT	CASSKGQGAASIREKLFF
few	TRBD2	TRBV12-3/TRBV12-4	TRBJ2-1	TGTGCCAGCAGTCCCCGACTAGCGGGAGTGGGGGACAATGAGCAGTTCTTC	CASSPRLAGVGDNEQFF
NA	NA	TRBV6-2/TRBV6-3	TRBJ2-7	TGTGCCAGCAGTTACCGGAGGACATTGAACGAGCAGTACTTC	CASSYRRTLNEQYF
NA	NA	TRBV7-9	TRBJ2-7	TGTGCCAGCAGCTTTAGCCAGGGATCCTACGAGCAGTACTTC	CASSFSQGSYEQYF
few	NA	TRBV4-3	TRBJ2-1	TGCGCCAGCAGCCAAACCCCGGGGCATAGCTCCTACAATGAGCAGTTCTTC	CASSQTPGHSSYNEQFF
NA	NA	TRBV19	TRBJ2-1	TGTGCCAGTAACTCCAACTACAATGAGCAGTTCTTC	CASNSNYNEQFF
few	TRBD2	TRBV4-2	TRBJ2-7	TGTGCCAGCAGCCAAGGTGGACTAGCGGTACCCTACGAGCAGTACTTC	CASSQGGLAVPYEQYF
NA	NA	TRBV5-1	TRBJ2-1	TGCGCCAGCAGCTTGGCGTTCTCAGTGGCTTACAATGAGCAGTTCTTC	CASSLAFSVAYNEQFF
few	TRBD1	TRBV6-1	TRBJ1-5	TGTGCCAGCATACAGGGGGCTTTCAATCAGCCCCAGCATTTT	CASIQGAFNQPQHF
few	TRBD2	TRBV20-1	TRBJ2-5	TGCAGTGCTAGAGAGGCTCTAGCGGGGCAAGAGACCCAGTACTTC	CSAREALAGQETQYF
NA	TRBD1	TRBV24-1	TRBJ2-5	TGTGCCACCAGTGAGGGACAGGGAGAGACCCAGTACTTC	CATSEGQGETQYF
few	NA	TRBV6-5	TRBJ2-7	TGTGCCAGCCTATCCCCAAACTCCCACGAGCAGTACTTC	CASLSPNSHEQYF
few	NA	TRBV27	TRBJ2-3	TGTGCCAGCAGTTTGGTCGGGCACCCCACAGATACGCAGTATTTT	CASSLVGHPTDTQYF
NA	TRBD2	TRBV20-1	TRBJ2-1	TGCAGTGCTCCACGCGAACTAGCGGGTTATGATGAGCAGTTCTTC	CSAPRELAGYDEQFF
NA	NA	TRBV20-1	TRBJ1-1	TGCAGTGCTAGGGTGCGGTACGCTTTCTTT	CSARVRYAFF
few	TRBD1	TRBV7-3	TRBJ2-1	TGTGCCAGCAGCTTAATGGGACAGGGTTTCTCCTACAATGAGCAGTTCTTC	CASSLMGQGFSYNEQFF
few	NA	TRBV12-3/TRBV12-4	TRBJ2-7	TGTGCCAGCAGTTTCGACGGGAGCTCCTACGAGCAGTACTTC	CASSFDGSSYEQYF
few	TRBD1	TRBV20-1	TRBJ1-6	TGCAGTGCTAGAGATCCCCAGGGGGATTCACCCCTCCACTTT	CSARDPQGDSPLHF
NA	NA	TRBV7-2	TRBJ1-2	TGTGCCAGCAGCTTAGCACTACACAGGGACGATATGGCTACACCTTTC	CASSLALHRDDMATPF
once	NA	TRBV12-3/TRBV12-4	TRBJ2-5	TGTGCCAGCAGTTTAGACACGGAGACCCAGTACTTC	CASSLDTETQYF
NA	TRBD1	TRBV20-1	TRBJ2-7	TGCAATGCTACGGACAGGGGGCAGGGTTGGGACTACGAGCAGTACTTC	CNATDRGQGWDYEQYF
few	TRBD1	TRBV6-2/TRBV6-3	TRBJ2-1	TGTGCCAGCAGTGACCGGGACAGGGACAATGAGCAGTTCTTC	CASSDRDRDNEQFF
few	NA	TRBV27	TRBJ2-7	TGTGCCAGCAGTTTGACCGGGACCCACTACTACGAGCAGTACTTC	CASSLTGTHYYEQYF
NA	TRBD2	TRBV12-3/TRBV12-4	TRBJ2-3	TGTGCCAGCAGTCCCATGGGCGGGAGCGGCACAGATACGCAGTATTTT	CASSPMGGSGTDTQYF
NA	NA	TRBV29-1	TRBJ2-7	TGCAGCGTTGAACGGGGGCGCGGATACGAGCAGTACTTC	CSVERGRGYEQYF
few	TRBD1	TRBV5-6	TRBJ2-1	TGTGCCAGCAGCTGGGACAGTGAGCAGTTCTTC	CASSWDSEQFF
NA	TRBD2	TRBV7-6	TRBJ2-3	TGTGCCAGCAGCTTAGGGGCAGCTAGCGGGAGGGCGGATACGCAGTATTTT	CASSLGAASGRADTQYF
once	TRBD2	TRBV20-1	TRBJ2-5	TGCAGTGCTAGAGATGTTGAGCGGGGGGCTGGTGAGACCCAGTACTTC	CSARDVERGAGETQYF